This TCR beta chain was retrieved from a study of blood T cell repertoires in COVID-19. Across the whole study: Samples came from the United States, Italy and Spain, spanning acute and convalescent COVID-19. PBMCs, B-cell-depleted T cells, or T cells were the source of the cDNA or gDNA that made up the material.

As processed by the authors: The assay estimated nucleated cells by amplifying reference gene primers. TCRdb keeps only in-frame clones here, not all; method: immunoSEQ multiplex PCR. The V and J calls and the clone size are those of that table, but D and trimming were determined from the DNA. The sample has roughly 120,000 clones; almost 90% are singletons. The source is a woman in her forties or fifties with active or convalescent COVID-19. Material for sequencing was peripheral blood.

CDR3 coding DNA: TGCGCCAGCAGCCCCACTAGCGGGGACTACAATGAGCAGTTCTTC. It translates to CASSPTSGDYNEQFF. The chain employs TRBV5-1 and TRBJ2-1; 10 bases are a match to TRBD2. This CDR3 comprises 15 residues. CDR1 is SGHRS, CDR2 YFSETQ, per germline. Unmatched junction bases numbered 4, after V lost 4 bases and J lost 3 bases.